The text below deals with one T cell receptor (beta chain). The method was immunoSEQ multiplex PCR; TCRdb's version includes in-frame clones alone and lacks a portion of them. The repertoire holds 200,000 to 300,000 clones, with around three quarters as singletons. CDR1 is SGHRS, CDR2 YFSETQ, per germline. The CDR3 loop spans 15 amino acids. Between the trimmed V and J ends, which lost 4 bases and 1 base, there was a span of 12 bases. The source of the sample is a study of blood T cell repertoires in COVID-19. The V call is TRBV5-1, the J call TRBJ1-5; the D gene is possibly TRBD1 (5 bases). Sequencing used peripheral blood. The receptor was isolated from an elderly woman with acute or convalescent COVID-19. CDR3 in amino acids: CASSAGGVSNQPQHF. For the CDR3, the DNA is TGCGCCAGCAGCGCCGGGGGAGTGAGCAATCAGCCCCAGCATTTT. Full variable domain (missing parts from reference TRBV5-1 and TRBJ1-5): KAGVTQTPRYLIKTRGQQVTLSCSPISGHRSVSWYQQTPGQGLQFLFEYFSETQRNKGNFPGRFSGRQFSNSRSEMNVSTLELGDSALYLCASSAGGVSNQPQHFGDGTRLSIL.